What follows describes a single T cell receptor (beta chain). This specimen comes from a study of blood T cell repertoires in COVID-19. The length of the CDR3 is 14 residues. The germline gives CDR1 SGHTA, CDR2 FQGNSA. J lost 5 bases, V lost 1 base, and 4 bases had no gene match. The table came from immunoSEQ multiplex PCR; TCRdb's copy has only in-frame clones and leaves some out. The profile shows 150,000 to 200,000 clones, 88% of them singletons. This receptor was identified in a woman between 18 and 29 years old who had recovered from COVID-19. The chain joins TRBV7-2 to TRBJ1-2, with 7 nucleotides matching TRBD1. The sequenced sample consisted of PBMCs or T cells enriched from blood (not recorded which). CDR3 DNA sequence: TGTGCCAGCAGCTTAGGCGGGACAGCGTATGGCTACACCTTC. Translation gives CASSLGGTAYGYTF.